This passage covers 17 T cell receptor beta chains from one sample sequenced in a study of blood T cell repertoires in COVID-19. The protocol was immunoSEQ multiplex PCR, while the TCRdb copy is restricted to in-frame clones and leaves out a portion. The table records 65,000 to 80,000 clones, just over 85% of them present only once. Sequenced material: peripheral blood. The origin of the receptors is a man under 40 with acute or convalescent COVID-19.

The chain is built from TRBV9 and TRBJ1-2; the D is unclear. V was shortened by 2 bases and J by 2 bases, with 19 bases between the two germline ends. Germline values: CDR1 SGDLS, CDR2 YYNGEE. The CDR3 is 17 residues long. CDR3 bases: TGTGCCAGCAGCGTTGGAGGCCGAGTGCTAGGAAACTATGGCTACACCTTC. The encoded protein is CASSVGGRVLGNYGYTF.

J is TRBJ1-1 and V is TRBV3-1 (or the pseudogene TRBV3-2); 7 nucleotides agree with TRBD1. Germline V gene sequence: CDR1 LGHDT, CDR2 YNNKEL (reference sequence). The trim removed 6 bases at V and 8 bases at J, leaving 9 bases unmatched. CDR3 length: 13 amino acids. The DNA of the CDR3 is TGTGCCAGCAGTTTTGGTCAGGGGGGCGAAGCTTTCTTT. Translation gives CASSFGQGGEAFF.

The rearrangement joins TRBV6-2 or TRBV6-3 to TRBJ1-1; possibly TRBD1 for D (6 bases). CDR3 length: 15 residues. Deletions cut 2 bases from V and 4 bases from J, with 14 bases between. Germline lookup yields CDR1 MNHEY and CDR2 SVGEGT. The CDR3 reads CASSYGPTGRTEAFF. In nucleotides, the CDR3 is TGTGCCAGCAGTTACGGGCCGACAGGCCGCACTGAAGCTTTCTTT.

The rearrangement links TRBV4-2 to TRBJ2-3; 8 bases match TRBD2. CDR3 length equals 16 residues. J lost 0 bases, V lost 1 base, and 3 bases had no gene match. Looked up from germline, CDR1 is LGHNA and CDR2 is YNFKEQ. CDR3 residues: CASSQGTSGSTDTQYF. The CDR3 DNA reads as TGTGCCAGCAGCCAAGGAACTAGCGGTAGCACAGATACGCAGTATTTT.

The chain recombines TRBV10-3 with TRBJ2-5; weak D call: TRBD2 (6 bases). This CDR3 is built from 18 residues. Trimming pared 0 bases from V and 0 bases from J, leaving 17 bases between. The germline gives CDR1 ENHRY, CDR2 SYGVKD. The CDR3 bases are TGTGCCATCAGTGAGTCCTCGCTAGCGCATCCGTACCAAGAGACCCAGTACTTC. Translated: CAISESSLAHPYQETQYF.

This clone was seen a single time. The V gene is TRBV2, the J gene TRBJ1-3, with D uncertain. V lost 6 bases to trimming and J lost 1 base, with 7 bases between them. This CDR3 has 13 residues. Germline CDR1 reads SNHLY; CDR2 reads FYNNEI. CDR3 sequence: CASSLLSGNTIYF. CDR3 bases: TGTGCCAGCAGCCTACTATCTGGAAACACCATATATTTT.

The chain uses TRBV19 and TRBJ1-5, with D maybe TRBD1 (6 bases). CDR3 size: 15 residues. Between the trimmed V and J ends, which lost 7 bases and 3 bases, there was a span of 16 bases. Germline values: CDR1 LNHDA, CDR2 SQIVND (reference sequence). CDR3 sequence reads: CASKKGGGVNQPQHF. The CDR3, as DNA: TGTGCCAGTAAGAAGGGAGGGGGGGTCAATCAGCCCCAGCATTTT.

This clone was seen just once. J is TRBJ2-2 and V is TRBV7-9; tentatively, D is TRBD1 (5 bases). The CDR3 is 16 residues long. With 2 bases removed from V and 6 bases from J, the gap between germline ends came to 16 bases. Germline V lookup: CDR1 SEHNR, CDR2 FQNEAQ (reference sequence). The CDR3 is CASSLMPGIGAGELFF. As DNA, the CDR3 is TGTGCCAGCAGCTTAATGCCAGGGATAGGCGCCGGGGAGCTGTTTTTT. The full variable domain, completed using reference TRBV7-9 and TRBJ2-2, is DTGVSQNPRHKITKRGQNVTFRCDPISEHNRLYWYRQTLGQGPEFLTYFQNEAQLEKSRLLSDRFSAERPKGSFSTLEIQRTEQGDSAMYLCASSLMPGIGAGELFFGEGSRLTVL.

The chain employs TRBV5-4 and TRBJ1-4; D might be TRBD1 (6 bases). Germline lookup yields CDR1 SGHNT and CDR2 YYREEE (reference sequence). This CDR3 contains 16 residues. V was clipped by 4 bases and J by 0 bases, with 13 bases between them. The CDR3 nucleotides read TGTGCCAGCAGCAGACAACAGGGCGCAACTAATGAAAAACTGTTTTTT. Protein: CASSRQQGATNEKLFF.

V and J are TRBV6-5 and TRBJ2-7; 8 nucleotides match TRBD1. From germline, CDR1 is MNHEY and CDR2 SVGAGI. This CDR3 is 15 amino acids long. Trimming took 6 bases from V and 1 from J; bases not matched to a gene: 8. CDR3 protein: CASRFRTGYSYEQYF. The DNA for the CDR3 is TGTGCCAGCAGGTTCAGGACAGGGTATTCCTACGAGCAGTACTTC.

The V gene is TRBV5-1, the J gene TRBJ1-3, with TRBD1 as a possible D gene (5 bases). CDR1 and CDR2 (germline): SGHRS, YFSETQ. CDR3 length: 16 amino acids. V gave up 4 bases and J gave up 5 bases, with 19 bases separating them. The CDR3 protein is CASSPSATDGRNTIYF. The CDR3 coding sequence is TGCGCCAGCAGCCCCTCAGCGACAGATGGTAGAAACACCATATATTTT.

This clone was detected only once. The chain uses TRBV2 and TRBJ2-1; 10 nucleotides match TRBD1. The CDR3 spans 15 residues. V shed 4 bases, J shed 4 bases, and the junction held 4 bases outside the gene matches. Per the germline V gene, CDR1 is SNHLY and CDR2 is FYNNEI. The CDR3 region is CASSGTGGSYNEQFF. The DNA for the CDR3 is TGTGCCAGCAGTGGGACAGGGGGAAGTTACAATGAGCAGTTCTTC.

V and J are TRBV19 and TRBJ2-3, with D maybe TRBD1 (6 bases). The CDR3 sequence is 15 residues long. Germline CDR1 reads LNHDA; CDR2 reads SQIVND (reference sequence). Trimming left V 1 base short and J 0 bases short, with 8 bases between. The CDR3 here is CASSIAQGSTDTQYF. The CDR3 DNA reads as TGTGCCAGTAGTATAGCCCAGGGGAGCACAGATACGCAGTATTTT.

The chain couples TRBV6-2 or TRBV6-3 to TRBJ1-5; a weak D match, TRBD1 (5 bases). V lost 2 bases and J 3 bases, leaving 8 bases between the germline ends. Germline values: CDR1 MNHEY, CDR2 SVGEGT. The CDR3 runs 14 residues. As DNA, the CDR3 is TGTGCCAGCAGTTACCACAGGAACAATCAGCCCCAGCATTTT. It translates to CASSYHRNNQPQHF.

This clone was detected once. J is TRBJ2-7 and V is TRBV19; TRBD1 matches 12 bases. Germline CDR1 LNHDA, CDR2 SQIVND (reference sequence). The CDR3 is made up of 16 amino acids. The V and J ends lost 8 bases and 4 bases, in that order; junction bases with no gene match: 12. The CDR3 coding sequence is TGTGCCAGTCCCAGGCGCGGGACAGGGGGCAGGTACGAGCAGTACGTC. It is translated as CASPRRGTGGRYEQYV.

The rearrangement uses TRBV30 and TRBJ2-7; no reliable D call. This CDR3 comprises 12 residues. Trimming pared 3 bases from V and 6 bases from J, leaving 12 bases between. Germline loops: CDR1 GTSNPN, CDR2 SVGIG (reference sequence). CDR3 sequence reads: CAWSGSISEQYF. The CDR3 DNA sequence: TGTGCCTGGAGCGGGTCTATCAGCGAGCAGTACTTC.

The rearrangement links TRBV5-1 to TRBJ1-2; D remains ambiguous. Trimming removed 5 bases from V and 1 base from J, with 12 bases in between. This CDR3 contains 14 residues. Germline assignment: CDR1 SGHRS and CDR2 YFSETQ. The chain's CDR3 is CASSRGNNNYGYTF. The CDR3 bases are TGCGCCAGCAGTCGAGGTAACAATAACTATGGCTACACCTTC.